A single sample is the source of the 21 T cell receptor beta chains below, sequenced in a study of glioma-infiltrating T cells after dendritic cell vaccination (dated by TCRdb to the mid-2010s). Preparation of the library involved the immunoSEQ multiplex PCR assay. TCRdb carries this immuneACCESS record with in-frame sequences only. Its versions omit some clonotypes, under half of them owing to an unresolved V gene in the studies checked, with the rest unexplained. The sample table shows roughly 100,000 clones, and 90% are seen once. Of the sample, 2.7% falls within the top ten clones. The sample's time point, from its label and the paper: after dendritic cell vaccination, including at tumor progression/relapse. The sample in question was blood, obtained after dendritic cell vaccination. Receptors originate from a human donor with glioblastoma.

The V call is TRBV18, the J call TRBJ2-7; 9 bases align to TRBD2. Germline lookup yields CDR1 KGHSH and CDR2 LQKENI. J gave up 3 bases and V 3 bases, and 12 bases lay outside the gene matches. The CDR3 has 17 residues. The CDR3 reads CASSPSFSGLANYEQYF. CDR3 bases: TGTGCCAGCTCACCGAGCTTCAGTGGACTAGCGAACTACGAGCAGTACTTC.

DNA for the CDR3: TGTGCCAGCAGTGAGAGGACAGCTACTTACAATGAGCAGTTCTTC. Translation gives CASSERTATYNEQFF. The chain combines TRBV2 with TRBJ2-1; D possibly corresponds to TRBD1 (6 bases). V was trimmed by 3 bases and J by 4 bases, leaving 13 bases between them. In germline, CDR1 is SNHLY, CDR2 FYNNEI. This CDR3 is 15 amino acids long.

The rearrangement joins TRBV6-6 to TRBJ2-2, with 11 nucleotides matching TRBD2. The V gene end was trimmed by 2 bases and the J gene end by 5 bases; junction bases not matched to a gene: 1. Germline V gives CDR1 MNHNY, CDR2 SVGAGI (reference sequence). This CDR3 is built from 15 residues. CDR3 nucleotide sequence: TGTGCCAGCAGTTACGCTAGCGGGAGGACCGGGGAGCTGTTTTTT. Its translation is CASSYASGRTGELFF.

V is TRBV19 and J is TRBJ1-1; 8 bases are shared with TRBD1. Germline values: CDR1 LNHDA, CDR2 SQIVND (reference sequence). V trimming: 9 bases; J trimming: 3 bases; junction bases outside the gene matches: 3. The CDR3 extends over 12 amino acids. The DNA for the CDR3 is TGTGCCAGCAAGGACAGGGACACTGAAGCTTTCTTT. Amino acids: CASKDRDTEAFF.

The V gene is TRBV5-1, the J gene TRBJ2-5; 14 bases line up with TRBD2. Losses at the gene ends were 6 bases for V and 2 bases for J; bases not matched to a gene: 6. This CDR3 has 16 amino acids. CDR1 is SGHRS and CDR2 is YFSETQ in the germline V gene. CDR3 in DNA: TGCGCCAGCACGGGGACTAGCGGGGGCGGGCAAGAGACCCAGTACTTC. Its translation is CASTGTSGGGQETQYF.

The J gene is TRBJ1-1, the V gene TRBV6-1, with a weak D call TRBD1 (5 bases). The CDR3 contains 14 residues. Germline loops: CDR1 MNHNS, CDR2 SASEGT. V lost 7 bases and J 6 bases, leaving 18 bases between the germline ends. CDR3 amino acids: CASTTRQGSPEAFF. The CDR3 DNA follows: TGTGCCAGCACTACGAGGCAGGGAAGCCCTGAAGCTTTCTTT.

The rearrangement joins TRBV14 to TRBJ1-5; no reliable D call. The CDR3 extends over 13 amino acids. From germline, CDR1 is SGHDN and CDR2 FVKESK. V was shortened by 2 bases and J by 9 bases, with 11 bases between the two germline ends. The CDR3 spells CASSQRAGGPQHF. The CDR3 region has the DNA TGTGCCAGCAGCCAAAGGGCCGGAGGGCCCCAGCATTTT.

The V call is TRBV11-2, the J call TRBJ2-3; D is perhaps TRBD1 (6 bases). CDR1 and CDR2 from the germline V gene are SGHAT and FQNNGV. CDR3 length: 15 residues. The V and J ends lost 0 bases and 2 bases respectively, with 9 bases between them. The CDR3 nucleotides are TGTGCCAGCAGCTTAGATCAGGGGTTCACAGATACGCAGTATTTT. Translating gives CASSLDQGFTDTQYF. The full variable domain, with the rest looked up from reference TRBV11-2 and TRBJ2-3, is EAGVAQSPRYKIIEKRQSVAFWCNPISGHATLYWYQQILGQGPKLLIQFQNNGVVDDSQLPKDRFSAERLKGVDSTLKIQPAKLEDSAVYLCASSLDQGFTDTQYFGPGTRLTVL.

The chain has TRBV29-1 and TRBJ2-1; TRBD1 aligns across 8 bases. The V gene's germline CDR1 is SQVTM and CDR2 ANQGSEA. Trimming took 5 bases from V and 8 from J; bases not matched to a gene: 11. The CDR3 loop spans 14 amino acids. This chain's CDR3 is CSVPWTGSFDEQFF. Written as DNA, the CDR3 is TGCAGCGTTCCTTGGACAGGGAGTTTCGATGAGCAGTTCTTC.

This clone was seen a few times. This chain links TRBV10-3 with TRBJ2-7; 7 bases are a match to TRBD1. The CDR3 extends over 16 amino acids. After removal of 4 bases from V and 0 bases from J, the junction contained 9 bases not matched to a gene. Germline V gene sequence: CDR1 ENHRY, CDR2 SYGVKD. CDR3 coding DNA: TGTGCCATCAGTGCATCCGGCACAGGGGACTCCTACGAGCAGTACTTC. This codes for CAISASGTGDSYEQYF.

The J gene is TRBJ1-5, the V gene TRBV27, with TRBD1 as a possible D gene (6 bases). The germline gives CDR1 MNHEY, CDR2 SMNVEV (reference sequence). The CDR3 is 14 residues long. V shed 10 bases and J shed 6 bases, with 19 bases lying between them. The CDR3 DNA follows: TGTGCCACCGGGAAACAGGGCCCCACTCAGCCCCAGCATTTT. It specifies CATGKQGPTQPQHF.

The chain uses TRBV5-1 and TRBJ2-3; possible D gene TRBD2, 5 bases. There are 15 residues in the CDR3. The V gene's germline CDR1 is SGHRS and CDR2 YFSETQ. Trimming left V 2 bases short and J 2 bases short, with 12 bases between. The DNA of the CDR3 is TGCGCCAGCAGCTTAACCGGGGAACTCACAGATACGCAGTATTTT. Translating it yields CASSLTGELTDTQYF.

V is TRBV5-8 and J is TRBJ2-1; 12 bases line up with TRBD2. After removal of 4 bases from V and 4 bases from J, the junction contained 6 bases not matched to a gene. CDR3 length: 16 amino acids. Germline V gene data show CDR1 as SGHTS and CDR2 as YDEGEE. The DNA of the CDR3 is TGTGCCAGCAGCCAATCTAGCGGGGGGGATTACAATGAGCAGTTCTTC. Translation gives CASSQSSGGDYNEQFF.

This sequence joins TRBV5-4 and TRBJ2-5; TRBD1 agrees at 7 bases. The CDR3 spans 14 residues. Germline lookup yields CDR1 SGHNT and CDR2 YYREEE (reference sequence). V shed 0 bases and J 5 bases; nucleotides not matched to a gene: 4. CDR3 amino acids: CASSLEGAGETQYF. DNA for the CDR3: TGTGCCAGCAGCTTGGAGGGGGCTGGGGAGACCCAGTACTTC. Drawing the rest from reference TRBV5-4 and TRBJ2-5, the complete variable domain is ETGVTQSPTHLIKTRGQQVTLRCSSQSGHNTVSWYQQALGQGPQFIFQYYREEENGRGNFPPRFSGLQFPNYSSELNVNALELDDSALYLCASSLEGAGETQYFGPGTRLLVL.

This chain links TRBV6-1 with TRBJ1-5; D gene uncertain. The CDR3 is 13 amino acids. Germline-derived CDR1 and CDR2 are MNHNS and SASEGT. V lost 2 bases and J lost 3, with 5 bases in between. CDR3 residues: CASSEILNQPQHF. CDR3 coding DNA: TGTGCCAGCAGTGAAATACTCAATCAGCCCCAGCATTTT.

J is TRBJ2-3 and V is TRBV19; D remains unclear. CDR3 length: 15 amino acids. The germline V and J ends were trimmed by 3 bases and 0 bases, with 10 bases remaining between them. Germline-derived CDR1 and CDR2 are LNHDA and SQIVND (reference sequence). Here the CDR3 DNA reads TGTGCCAGTAGTATTGGCGGTTCGAGCACAGATACGCAGTATTTT. Protein product: CASSIGGSSTDTQYF.

The genes are TRBV5-1 and TRBJ1-1, with 7 bases matching TRBD1. Per the germline V gene, CDR1 is SGHRS and CDR2 is YFSETQ. Unmatched junction bases numbered 15, after V lost 4 bases and J lost 3 bases. This CDR3 comprises 17 residues. The CDR3 region is CASSIYRQGSYDTEAFF. In DNA form, the CDR3 reads TGCGCCAGCAGCATATACCGACAGGGTTCTTACGACACTGAAGCTTTCTTT. Drawing the rest from reference TRBV5-1 and TRBJ1-1, the complete variable domain is KAGVTQTPRYLIKTRGQQVTLSCSPISGHRSVSWYQQTPGQGLQFLFEYFSETQRNKGNFPGRFSGRQFSNSRSEMNVSTLELGDSALYLCASSIYRQGSYDTEAFFGQGTRLTVV.

This clone was found once. The chain uses TRBV7-9 and TRBJ2-7, with D tentatively TRBD2 (6 bases). This CDR3 comprises 14 residues. Germline V lookup: CDR1 SEHNR, CDR2 FQNEAQ (reference sequence). With 3 bases removed from V and 5 bases from J, the gap between germline ends came to 14 bases. For the CDR3, the DNA is TGTGCCAGCAGCTTGCGGGACGGACTTGACGAGCAGTACTTC. This codes for CASSLRDGLDEQYF.

The chain recombines TRBV29-1 with TRBJ1-5; D might be TRBD1 (6 bases). Germline CDR1 SQVTM, CDR2 ANQGSEA. The CDR3 totals 12 residues. The V and J ends lost 4 bases and 3 bases respectively, with 7 bases between them. The CDR3 DNA follows: TGCAGCGTTGGGACAGACAATCAGCCCCAGCATTTT. It specifies CSVGTDNQPQHF. Full variable domain (remainder filled in from reference TRBV29-1 and TRBJ1-5): SAVISQKPSRDICQRGTSLTIQCQVDSQVTMMFWYRQQPGQSLTLIATANQGSEATYESGFVIDKFPISRPNLTFSTLTVSNMSPEDSSIYLCSVGTDNQPQHFGDGTRLSIL.

This chain joins TRBV5-4 and TRBJ1-2, with a tentative D call TRBD1 (6 bases). V gave up 4 bases and J gave up 3 bases, with 10 bases separating them. Germline CDR1 and CDR2: SGHNT and YYREEE (reference sequence). The CDR3 is 13 amino acids. The CDR3 nucleotides read TGTGCCAGCAGCCTGGACAGCTACTATGGCTACACCTTC. Translated, it gives CASSLDSYYGYTF.

This rearrangement joins TRBV19 to TRBJ1-3; D possibly corresponds to TRBD1 (6 bases). CDR1 and CDR2 from the germline V gene are LNHDA and SQIVND (reference sequence). V was trimmed by 3 bases and J by 8 bases, leaving 8 bases between them. The CDR3 contains 12 residues. This chain's CDR3 is CASSIQGHTIYF. The CDR3 nucleotides are TGTGCCAGTAGTATCCAGGGGCACACCATATATTTT.